This entry describes one T cell receptor beta chain. Its antigen is still unknown. A read error may account for a junction end that differs from germline. The sample is drawn from a study of shared clonotypes between healthy human individuals. General study results and limits: Naive subsets, compared against memory subsets, generally had larger estimated richness values.

Every subset's genomic DNA went evenly onto several immunoSEQ plates. Per the authors' pipeline: In the immunoSEQ data, sequences were junction-only and lacked quality scores, so filtering differed. Only in-frame clones appear in the TCRdb table, and some are missing; sequencing was by immunoSEQ multiplex PCR. V and J calls and clone size are as listed in that table; D and trimming were resolved from the DNA. The sample has some 1.1 million clones, roughly 77% seen once. Donors had no recently reported acute infections or vaccinations and were HIV-negative. Specimen: memory CD4+ T cells from PBMCs. Subset in this sample: CD45RA-negative fraction. The TCR sequence derives from a man between 18 and 29 years old in good health. Some clones in this sample may be carry-over from other donors' samples.

The CDR3, as DNA: TGCGGGTCTGCTGACCAGGGCAATCAGCCCCAGCATTTT. It yields the protein CGSADQGNQPQHF. The chain uses TRBV28 and TRBJ1-5; D unclear. Germline values: CDR1 MDHEN, CDR2 SYDVKM. The length of the CDR3 is 13 residues.